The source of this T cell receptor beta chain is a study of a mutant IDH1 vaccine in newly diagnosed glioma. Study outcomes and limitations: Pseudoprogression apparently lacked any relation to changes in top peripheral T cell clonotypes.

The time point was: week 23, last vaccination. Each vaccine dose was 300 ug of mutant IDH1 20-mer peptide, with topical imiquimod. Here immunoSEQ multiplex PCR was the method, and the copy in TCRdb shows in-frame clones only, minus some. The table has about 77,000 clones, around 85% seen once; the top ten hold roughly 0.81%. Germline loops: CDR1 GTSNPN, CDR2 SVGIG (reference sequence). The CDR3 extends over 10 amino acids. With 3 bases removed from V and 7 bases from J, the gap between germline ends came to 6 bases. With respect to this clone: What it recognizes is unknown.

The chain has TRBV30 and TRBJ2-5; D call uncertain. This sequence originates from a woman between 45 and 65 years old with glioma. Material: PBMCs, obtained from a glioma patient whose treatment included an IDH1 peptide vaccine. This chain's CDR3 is CAWRVVTQYF. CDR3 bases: TGTGCCTGGAGAGTCGTGACCCAGTACTTC.